The 26 T cell receptor beta chains reported below all come from one sample, sequenced in a study of vaccination effects on CD4 cells after COVID-19 (dated by TCRdb to 2022 to 2024). These receptors have no identified antigens. The library was generated by the immunoSEQ multiplex PCR assay. As stored in TCRdb, this immuneACCESS dataset retains in-frame rearrangements with V and J assigned. A fraction of the clones does not appear; measured against another copy, unresolved V genes explain less than half of the discrepancy, and the remainder lacks a known reason. This sample lists some 74,000 clones; 80% to 85% were detected once. The ten largest clonotypes hold approximately 1.2% of the sample. The ViraFEST assay stimulated PBMC with viral peptide pools and then used TCR sequencing to identify antigen-specific CD4+ T cell clonotypes by expansion. After around eleven days of culture, CD4+ T cells were isolated with the EasySep CD4+ T cell isolation kit. Two doses of either the BNT162b2 or the mRNA-1273 mRNA SARS-CoV-2 vaccine were administered to participants.

This material consisted of CD4+ T cells from PBMCs cultured with HCoV-229E spike peptides, taken after COVID-19 vaccination. The cell subset or site label here, explained by the study, means: HCoV-229E spike overlapping peptide pool stimulation. Every receptor here comes from a human donor who received a COVID-19 vaccine.

The gene calls are TRBV9 and TRBJ2-1; no reliable D call. V shed 1 base and J shed 0 bases, with 8 bases lying between them. The CDR3 runs 15 residues. From germline, CDR1 is SGDLS and CDR2 YYNGEE. This CDR3 is CASSVRTDSYNEQFF. The CDR3 nucleotides are TGTGCCAGCAGCGTACGGACGGACTCCTACAATGAGCAGTTCTTC. The full variable domain, its missing parts supplied by reference TRBV9 and TRBJ2-1, is DSGVTQTPKHLITATGQRVTLRCSPRSGDLSVYWYQQSLDQGLQFLIQYYNGEERAKGNILERFSAQQFPDLHSELNLSSLELGDSALYFCASSVRTDSYNEQFFGPGTRLTVL.

This clone was seen once. V and J are TRBV27 and TRBJ2-5; D uncertain. Trimming removed 5 bases at V and 6 bases at J, with 16 bases between. The CDR3 covers 14 residues. Germline V gives CDR1 MNHEY, CDR2 SMNVEV (reference sequence). CDR3 in DNA: TGTGCCAGCAGTCTCGTATGGGCTGCGAAGACCCAGTACTTC. Its protein product is CASSLVWAAKTQYF.

The chain has TRBV19 and TRBJ2-3; the match to TRBD2 covers 9 bases. V shed 4 bases and J 4 bases; nucleotides not matched to a gene: 9. This CDR3 is built from 16 residues. Germline lookup yields CDR1 LNHDA and CDR2 SQIVND (reference sequence). The CDR3 sequence: CASSTLGAGGADTQYF. The CDR3 DNA is TGTGCCAGTAGTACCTTAGGCGCGGGGGGGGCAGATACGCAGTATTTT.

The CDR3 DNA reads as TGCGCCAGCAGCTTTCGACTAGCGGGGGGAAAAGAGACCCAGTACTTC. This sequence encodes CASSFRLAGGKETQYF. The chain employs TRBV5-1 and TRBJ2-5, with 13 bases that match TRBD2. The germline V gene encodes CDR1 SGHRS and CDR2 YFSETQ. The CDR3 spans 16 residues. V trimming: 2 bases; J trimming: 3 bases; junction bases outside the gene matches: 4. The full variable domain, completed using reference TRBV5-1 and TRBJ2-5, is KAGVTQTPRYLIKTRGQQVTLSCSPISGHRSVSWYQQTPGQGLQFLFEYFSETQRNKGNFPGRFSGRQFSNSRSEMNVSTLELGDSALYLCASSFRLAGGKETQYFGPGTRLLVL.

This clone was seen more than once but under ten times. CDR3 DNA sequence: TGTGCCACCAGTGATCGCGTAGGAAATGGCTACACCTTC. Translated, it gives CATSDRVGNGYTF. This rearrangement joins TRBV24-1 to TRBJ1-2; no clear D. Germline assignment: CDR1 KGHDR and CDR2 SFDVKD. The V and J ends lost 3 bases and 6 bases respectively, with 10 bases between them. The CDR3 has 13 amino acids.

The rearrangement joins TRBV11-3 to TRBJ1-1; D is unclear. This CDR3 is built from 13 residues. V shed 0 bases and J shed 4 bases, with 6 bases lying between them. The V gene's germline CDR1 is SGHNT and CDR2 YENEEA. CDR3 sequence: CASSLDGFTEAFF. The CDR3, as DNA: TGTGCCAGCAGCTTAGACGGGTTCACTGAAGCTTTCTTT.

V and J are TRBV10-3 and TRBJ1-2; D might be TRBD1 (5 bases). Germline V gives CDR1 ENHRY, CDR2 SYGVKD. The CDR3 covers 15 residues. With 0 bases removed from V and 5 bases from J, the gap between germline ends came to 13 bases. The CDR3, as DNA: TGTGCCATCAGTGAGTCGTTAGGGACGCTTTATGGCTACACCTTC. This encodes CAISESLGTLYGYTF.

The V call is TRBV4-3, the J call TRBJ1-5; D may be TRBD1 (5 bases). V was clipped by 1 base and J by 6 bases, with 13 bases between them. Germline CDR1 and CDR2: LGHNA and YSLEER. CDR3 length: 15 amino acids. The CDR3 spells CASSQVVGGSQPQHF. CDR3 nucleotide sequence: TGCGCCAGCAGCCAAGTTGTCGGGGGTAGTCAGCCCCAGCATTTT.

The chain employs TRBV27 and TRBJ1-6; 9 bases are a match to TRBD1. CDR3 length: 18 residues. Looked up from germline, CDR1 is MNHEY and CDR2 is SMNVEV (reference sequence). Trimming at V came to 2 bases and at J to 9 bases, leaving 14 bases not matched to a gene. CDR3: CASSLGGDRDLFGSPLHF. The CDR3 region has the DNA TGTGCCAGCAGTTTAGGGGGGGACAGGGACTTATTCGGTTCACCCCTCCACTTT.

The genes are TRBV9 and TRBJ1-2; D is unresolved. The CDR3 spans 15 residues. Germline V gene data show CDR1 as SGDLS and CDR2 as YYNGEE. V shed 4 bases and J shed 8 bases, with 21 bases lying between them. This CDR3 reads CASSNESEAYRGYTF. The CDR3 DNA is TGTGCCAGCAGCAACGAGTCCGAGGCGTATAGAGGCTACACCTTC.

The rearrangement links TRBV6-2 or TRBV6-3 to TRBJ2-2, with 8 nucleotides matching TRBD2. The V and J ends lost 5 bases and 0 bases, in that order; junction bases with no gene match: 2. The germline V gene has CDR1 MNHEY and CDR2 SVGEGT. This CDR3 contains 15 residues. This CDR3 is CASSAGGANTGELFF. In DNA form, the CDR3 reads TGTGCCAGCAGTGCGGGGGGAGCGAACACCGGGGAGCTGTTTTTT.

The chain combines TRBV5-1 with TRBJ1-2; 9 nucleotides line up with TRBD1. The CDR3 is 17 residues long. Germline V lookup: CDR1 SGHRS, CDR2 YFSETQ. V trimming: 4 bases; J trimming: 1 base; junction bases outside the gene matches: 11. The CDR3 DNA sequence: TGCGCCAGCAGCCCCAGAACGGGACAGGGCCATAACTATGGCTACACCTTC. Its translation is CASSPRTGQGHNYGYTF.

The genes are TRBV7-2 and TRBJ2-1; 14 bases align to TRBD2. The germline V gene encodes CDR1 SGHTA and CDR2 FQGNSA. The CDR3 length is 19 residues. With 4 bases clipped from V and 0 bases from J, the junction kept 8 bases outside the gene matches. The CDR3 sequence is CASSSPWTSGGISYNEQFF. DNA of the CDR3: TGTGCCAGCAGCTCCCCCTGGACTAGCGGGGGGATCTCCTACAATGAGCAGTTCTTC.

In nucleotides, the CDR3 is TGTGCCAGCAGTTTAAGGAACATACTTAACTATGGCTACACCTTC. Translating gives CASSLRNILNYGYTF. The chain uses TRBV28 and TRBJ1-2; D is ambiguous. CDR1 MDHEN and CDR2 SYDVKM come from the germline V gene. Trimming removed 2 bases at V and 1 base at J, with 11 bases between. The CDR3 runs 15 residues.

DNA for the CDR3: TGCGCCAGCAGCTTGGTGTCTCTTAGGGGGACAAGGGGGTCTAGCACAGATACGCAGTATTTT. Residues: CASSLVSLRGTRGSSTDTQYF. The chain carries TRBV5-1 and TRBJ2-3; D perhaps matches TRBD1 (6 bases). V gave up 0 bases and J gave up 0 bases, with 26 bases separating them. From germline, CDR1 is SGHRS and CDR2 YFSETQ. The CDR3 has 21 residues.

The chain joins TRBV21-1 to TRBJ1-2. TRBV21-1 is assigned pseudogene status. CDR3 length: 17 amino acids. Here the CDR3 DNA reads TGTGCCAGCAGCCCCTACCTCACGGGGGGCAATAACTATGGCTACACCTTC. Encoded protein: CASSPYLTGGNNYGYTF.

The genes are TRBV5-4 and TRBJ2-2; 8 nucleotides line up with TRBD2. The junction had 1 base not matched to a gene; V was cut back by 3 bases and J by 0 bases. Germline CDR1 and CDR2: SGHNT and YYREEE (reference sequence). The CDR3 sequence is 15 residues long. The chain's CDR3 is CASSSGLANTGELFF. As DNA, the CDR3 is TGTGCCAGCAGCTCGGGACTAGCGAACACCGGGGAGCTGTTTTTT.

This chain joins TRBV11-2 and TRBJ2-2; D is ambiguous. V was cut by 2 bases and J by 6 bases, with 7 bases left in between. This CDR3 spans 13 amino acids. Germline CDR1 SGHAT, CDR2 FQNNGV. CDR3 nucleotides: TGTGCCAGCAGCTTATCTTGGGCCGGGGAGCTGTTTTTT. As protein: CASSLSWAGELFF.

V gene TRBV7-9 combines with J gene TRBJ2-5, with unresolved D. The CDR3 consists of 12 residues. The V end lost 1 base, the J end lost 2 bases, and 2 bases lay between the germline ends. Germline assignment: CDR1 SEHNR and CDR2 FQNEAQ (reference sequence). The CDR3 nucleotides read TGTGCCAGCAGCTTAGTACAAGAGACCCAGTACTTC. Translation: CASSLVQETQYF.

The CDR3 DNA reads as TGTGCCAGCAGCTCGAATATTTTGCTAGGGCAAGAGACCCAGTACTTC. It encodes CASSSNILLGQETQYF. The rearrangement uses TRBV3-1 (or the pseudogene TRBV3-2) and TRBJ2-5; no clear D. This CDR3 has 16 amino acids. Trimming pared 5 bases from V and 2 bases from J, leaving 18 bases between. Germline CDR1 is LGHDT and CDR2 is YNNKEL (reference sequence).

This clone was detected only a few times. J is TRBJ1-5 and V is TRBV2; perhaps TRBD1 as D (6 bases). The germline CDR1 and CDR2 sequences are SNHLY and FYNNEI. The germline V and J ends were trimmed by 3 bases and 1 base, with 7 bases remaining between them. CDR3 length: 14 amino acids. The CDR3 reads CASSDGGSNQPQHF. The CDR3 region has the DNA TGTGCCAGCAGTGATGGGGGCAGCAATCAGCCCCAGCATTTT.

This chain uses TRBV18 with TRBJ1-1, with D possibly matching TRBD1 (5 bases). Germline V CDR1 and CDR2: KGHSH, LQKENI. V lost 4 bases and J 7 bases, leaving 16 bases between the germline ends. The CDR3 covers 14 residues. The CDR3, as DNA: TGTGCCAGCTCACTTACGGGGCTGGACGGTGAAGCTTTCTTT. This translates into CASSLTGLDGEAFF.

V and J are TRBV19 and TRBJ1-2; D remains ambiguous. The CDR3 consists of 15 residues. Germline V lookup: CDR1 LNHDA, CDR2 SQIVND (reference sequence). The V end was cut by 4 bases, the J end by 3 bases, with 15 bases between. As DNA, the CDR3 is TGTGCCAGTAGTAAAAACGATCCGGGTGACTATGGCTACACCTTC. Protein sequence: CASSKNDPGDYGYTF.

V is TRBV24-1 and J is TRBJ2-3, with D perhaps being TRBD1 or TRBD2 (6 bases each). Trimming pared 4 bases from V and 0 bases from J, leaving 19 bases between. The CDR3 is made up of 18 amino acids. CDR1 and CDR2 (germline): KGHDR, SFDVKD. The CDR3 loop is CATSDPAVGGRSTDTQYF. DNA of the CDR3: TGTGCCACCAGTGACCCGGCCGTGGGGGGCCGAAGCACAGATACGCAGTATTTT.

V and J are TRBV2 and TRBJ1-2; D not resolved. Trimming shortened V by 7 bases and J by 1 base, and 13 bases separated the two germline ends. CDR3 length: 14 amino acids. Germline V CDR1 and CDR2: SNHLY, FYNNEI. The CDR3 nucleotides read TGTGCCAGCACCCTGGGTGGGGTTAACTATGGCTACACCTTC. It codes for CASTLGGVNYGYTF.

This clone appeared once. This chain links TRBV4-3 with TRBJ1-2; no clear D. This CDR3 comprises 15 residues. Trimming cost V 1 base and J 4 bases, with 13 bases left between them. Germline lookup yields CDR1 LGHNA and CDR2 YSLEER. CDR3 residues: CASSQVLLGPYGYTF. The CDR3 nucleotides read TGCGCCAGCAGCCAAGTCTTATTAGGTCCCTATGGCTACACCTTC.